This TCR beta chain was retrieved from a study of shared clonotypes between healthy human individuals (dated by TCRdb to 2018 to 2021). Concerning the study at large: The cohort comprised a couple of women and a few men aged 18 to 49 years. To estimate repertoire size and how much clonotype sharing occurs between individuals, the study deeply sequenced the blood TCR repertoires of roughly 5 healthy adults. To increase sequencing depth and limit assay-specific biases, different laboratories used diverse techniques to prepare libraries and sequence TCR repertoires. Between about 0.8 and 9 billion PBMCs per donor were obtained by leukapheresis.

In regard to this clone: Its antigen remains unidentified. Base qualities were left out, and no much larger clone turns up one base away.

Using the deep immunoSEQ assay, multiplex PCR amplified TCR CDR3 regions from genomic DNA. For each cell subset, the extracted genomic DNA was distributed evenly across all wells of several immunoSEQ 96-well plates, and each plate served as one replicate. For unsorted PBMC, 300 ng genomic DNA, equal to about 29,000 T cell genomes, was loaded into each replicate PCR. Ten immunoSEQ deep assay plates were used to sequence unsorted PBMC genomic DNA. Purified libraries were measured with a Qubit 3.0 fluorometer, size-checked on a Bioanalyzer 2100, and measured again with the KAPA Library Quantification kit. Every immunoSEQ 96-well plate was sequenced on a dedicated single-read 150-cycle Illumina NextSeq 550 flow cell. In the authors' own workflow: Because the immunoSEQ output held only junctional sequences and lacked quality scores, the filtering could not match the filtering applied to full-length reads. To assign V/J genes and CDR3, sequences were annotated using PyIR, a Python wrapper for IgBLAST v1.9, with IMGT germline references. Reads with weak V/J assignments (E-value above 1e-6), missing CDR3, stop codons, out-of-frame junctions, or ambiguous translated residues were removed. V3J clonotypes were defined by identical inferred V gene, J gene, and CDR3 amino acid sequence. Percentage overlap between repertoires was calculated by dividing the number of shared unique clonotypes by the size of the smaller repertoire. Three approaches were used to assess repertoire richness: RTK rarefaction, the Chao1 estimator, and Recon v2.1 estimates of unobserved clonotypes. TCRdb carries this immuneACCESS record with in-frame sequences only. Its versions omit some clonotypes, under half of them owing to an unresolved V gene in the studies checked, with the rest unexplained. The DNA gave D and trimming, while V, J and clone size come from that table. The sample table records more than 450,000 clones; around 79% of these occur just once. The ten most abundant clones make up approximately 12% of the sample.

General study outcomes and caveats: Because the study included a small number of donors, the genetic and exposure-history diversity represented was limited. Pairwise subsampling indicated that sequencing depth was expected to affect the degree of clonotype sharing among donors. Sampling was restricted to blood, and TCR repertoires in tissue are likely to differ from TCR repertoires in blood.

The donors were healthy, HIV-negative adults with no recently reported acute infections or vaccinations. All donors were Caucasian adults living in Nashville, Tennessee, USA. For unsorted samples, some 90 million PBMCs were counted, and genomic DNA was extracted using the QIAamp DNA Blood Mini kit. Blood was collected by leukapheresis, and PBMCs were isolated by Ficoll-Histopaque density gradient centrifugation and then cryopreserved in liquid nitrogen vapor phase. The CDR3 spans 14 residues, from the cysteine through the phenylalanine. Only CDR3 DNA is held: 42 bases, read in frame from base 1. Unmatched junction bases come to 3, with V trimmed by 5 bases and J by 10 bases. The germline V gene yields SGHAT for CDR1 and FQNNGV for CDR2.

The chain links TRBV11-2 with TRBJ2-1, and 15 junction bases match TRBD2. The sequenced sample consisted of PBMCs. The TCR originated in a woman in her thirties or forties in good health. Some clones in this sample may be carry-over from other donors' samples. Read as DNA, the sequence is TGTGCCAGCAGCCCTGGACTAGCGGGAGGGGAGCAGTTCTTC. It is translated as CASSPGLAGGEQFF.